This TCR beta chain was retrieved from a study of shared T cell receptors in the human thymus. CDR1 SGHRS and CDR2 YFSETQ come from the germline V gene. This CDR3 region has 17 residues. J gave up 0 bases and V 1 base, and 4 bases lay outside the gene matches. The table came from immunoSEQ multiplex PCR; TCRdb's copy has only in-frame clones and leaves some out. The table includes about 660,000 clones, roughly 88% detected once. The same sample was also used in a study of human thymus T cells.

V usage is TRBV5-1 and J usage is TRBJ2-6, with 7 bases identical to TRBD1. The specimen sequenced was thymocytes. The clonotype originates from a boy under two years old with a congenital heart defect. In DNA, the CDR3 is TGCGCCAGCAGCTTGCCGGGACAGAGCTCTGGGGCCAACGTCCTGACTTTC. Translating gives CASSLPGQSSGANVLTF.